Listed below are T cell receptor beta chains from one sample, sequenced in a study of CD8+CD57+ T cells in acquired aplastic anemia. TCRdb re-derived calls from the reads in MiXCR, one entry per CDR3 protein. The sample holds over 150,000 distinct CDR3 sequences, about 50% seen once. The sample was sorted CD4+, CD8+, or CD8+CD57+ T cells (not recorded which) from PBMCs. These receptors originate from a human donor with aplastic anemia. Each CDR3 is given with its conserved first and last residue. Fields, in order: J gene, clone size, V gene, CDR3 length, D gene, CDR3 DNA, CDR3 protein. A D gene is named only where the DNA matches it firmly. Clone sizes are given selectively: once, few, many, or a class where the clone is expanded.

J gene: TRBJ2-1; clone size: NA; V gene: TRBV10-3; CDR3 length: 18; D gene: TRBD2; CDR3 DNA: TGTGCCATCGGAGAGGGACTAGCGGGAGTCGGCTCCTACAATGAGCAGTTCTTC; CDR3 protein: CAIGEGLAGVGSYNEQFF
J gene: TRBJ2-3; clone size: NA; V gene: TRBV7-9; CDR3 length: 12; D gene: NA; CDR3 DNA: TGTGCCAGCAGCTCAGGGCCAGATACGCAGTATTTT; CDR3 protein: CASSSGPDTQYF
J gene: TRBJ2-7; clone size: many; V gene: TRBV12-3/TRBV12-4; CDR3 length: 14; D gene: TRBD2; CDR3 DNA: TGTGCCAGCAGCTTAGCGGGGAGCTCCTACGAGCAGTACTTC; CDR3 protein: CASSLAGSSYEQYF
J gene: TRBJ2-1; clone size: NA; V gene: TRBV6-5; CDR3 length: 15; D gene: TRBD2; CDR3 DNA: TGTGCCAGCAGTTACGCTAGCGGGAGGCACAATGAGCAGTTCTTC; CDR3 protein: CASSYASGRHNEQFF
J gene: TRBJ1-2; clone size: few; V gene: TRBV4-1; CDR3 length: 16; D gene: TRBD1; CDR3 DNA: TGCGCCATCAGCCAAGATCTTGGGACAGGGGACTATGGCTACACCTTC; CDR3 protein: CAISQDLGTGDYGYTF
J gene: TRBJ2-1; clone size: NA; V gene: TRBV27; CDR3 length: 14; D gene: NA; CDR3 DNA: TGTGCCAGCAGTTTTAGAGGAACACACAATGAGCAGTTCTTC; CDR3 protein: CASSFRGTHNEQFF
J gene: TRBJ2-7; clone size: few; V gene: TRBV6-1; CDR3 length: 15; D gene: NA; CDR3 DNA: TGTGCCAGCAGTGAAGCGGGAGGTAGCTCCTACGAGCAGTACTTC; CDR3 protein: CASSEAGGSSYEQYF
J gene: TRBJ2-5; clone size: NA; V gene: TRBV3-1; CDR3 length: 12; D gene: NA; CDR3 DNA: TGTGCCAGCAGCCAAGACGTAGGACCCACGAACTTC; CDR3 protein: CASSQDVGPTNF
J gene: TRBJ1-2; clone size: many; V gene: TRBV13; CDR3 length: 14; D gene: TRBD1; CDR3 DNA: TGTGCCAGCAGCCTCACAGGGGGCCTCGATGGCTACACCTTC; CDR3 protein: CASSLTGGLDGYTF
J gene: TRBJ2-5; clone size: many; V gene: TRBV7-6; CDR3 length: 14; D gene: TRBD1; CDR3 DNA: TGTGCCAGCAGCCCAAACAGGGGCCAAGAGACCCAGTACTTC; CDR3 protein: CASSPNRGQETQYF
J gene: TRBJ2-1; clone size: NA; V gene: TRBV6-4; CDR3 length: 15; D gene: NA; CDR3 DNA: TGTGCCAACAGTGACAAGGGGTCAGGAGGGGGGTCGCAGTTCTTC; CDR3 protein: CANSDKGSGGGSQFF
J gene: TRBJ1-6; clone size: many; V gene: TRBV7-9; CDR3 length: 14; D gene: NA; CDR3 DNA: TGTGCCAGCAGAACAGGACTAAATAATTCACCCCTCCACTTT; CDR3 protein: CASRTGLNNSPLHF
J gene: TRBJ2-1; clone size: many; V gene: TRBV6-6; CDR3 length: 13; D gene: TRBD2; CDR3 DNA: TGTGCCAGCAGTCTTACGGGGGGGAATGAGCAGTTCTTC; CDR3 protein: CASSLTGGNEQFF
J gene: TRBJ2-7; clone size: few; V gene: TRBV24-1; CDR3 length: 13; D gene: NA; CDR3 DNA: TGTGCCACCGCCCTAGGATCTCTGGATAAGCAGTACTTC; CDR3 protein: CATALGSLDKQYF
J gene: TRBJ2-5; clone size: NA; V gene: TRBV27; CDR3 length: 17; D gene: NA; CDR3 DNA: TGTGCCAGCAGTTTATGGGCTAGCGTGTCGCCCCGAGAGACCCAGTACTTC; CDR3 protein: CASSLWASVSPRETQYF
J gene: TRBJ2-3; clone size: few; V gene: TRBV6-1; CDR3 length: 16; D gene: TRBD2; CDR3 DNA: TGTGCCAGCAGTCTCGCCGCGCGGGGGGGAGCAGATACGCAGTATTTT; CDR3 protein: CASSLAARGGADTQYF
J gene: TRBJ1-1; clone size: NA; V gene: TRBV12-3/TRBV12-4; CDR3 length: 14; D gene: TRBD1; CDR3 DNA: TGTGCCAGCAGTTTAGCACAGGGGGCGAATGTAGCTTTCTTT; CDR3 protein: CASSLAQGANVAFF
J gene: TRBJ2-7; clone size: many; V gene: TRBV20-1; CDR3 length: 16; D gene: NA; CDR3 DNA: TGCAGTGCTAGAGATTCGTTTCGGGACTCAGCCTACGAGCAGTACTTC; CDR3 protein: CSARDSFRDSAYEQYF
J gene: TRBJ2-2; clone size: NA; V gene: TRBV11-3; CDR3 length: 15; D gene: TRBD2; CDR3 DNA: TGTGCCAGCAGGGAAATATCGGGGGGCACCGGGGAGCTGTTTTTT; CDR3 protein: CASREISGGTGELFF
J gene: TRBJ1-2; clone size: NA; V gene: TRBV20-1; CDR3 length: 15; D gene: NA; CDR3 DNA: TGCAGTGCTAGAGACCCGGCGGGCATGTGGTTAGGCTACACCTTC; CDR3 protein: CSARDPAGMWLGYTF
J gene: TRBJ2-5; clone size: once; V gene: TRBV7-9; CDR3 length: 16; D gene: NA; CDR3 DNA: TGTGCCAGCAGTAGACAGGTTCGACGGGGTACAGAGACCCAGTACTTC; CDR3 protein: CASSRQVRRGTETQYF
J gene: TRBJ2-7; clone size: NA; V gene: TRBV7-2; CDR3 length: 12; D gene: NA; CDR3 DNA: TGTGCCAGCAGCTTAGCGTTCAACGAGCAGTACTTC; CDR3 protein: CASSLAFNEQYF
J gene: TRBJ2-7; clone size: NA; V gene: TRBV7-6; CDR3 length: 15; D gene: TRBD2; CDR3 DNA: TGTGCCAGCAGCCCCGGACTAGCGGGATCCTACGAGCAGTACTTC; CDR3 protein: CASSPGLAGSYEQYF
J gene: TRBJ2-1; clone size: NA; V gene: TRBV25-1; CDR3 length: 16; D gene: TRBD2; CDR3 DNA: TGTGCCAGCAGTGAAACAAGGGAGGGGTTCTACAATGAGCAGTTCTTC; CDR3 protein: CASSETREGFYNEQFF
J gene: TRBJ2-1; clone size: NA; V gene: TRBV4-2; CDR3 length: 13; D gene: NA; CDR3 DNA: TGTGCCAGCAGCCCGACAACATACAATGAGCAGTTCTTC; CDR3 protein: CASSPTTYNEQFF
J gene: TRBJ1-2; clone size: many; V gene: TRBV6-1; CDR3 length: 16; D gene: NA; CDR3 DNA: TGTGCCAGCAGCCACCGACAGCCCTCCGCCCCTTATGGCTACACCTTC; CDR3 protein: CASSHRQPSAPYGYTF
J gene: TRBJ2-7; clone size: many; V gene: TRBV19; CDR3 length: 15; D gene: NA; CDR3 DNA: TGTGCCAGTAGCACCGGCAGCGGGCGCTACTACGAGCAGTACTTC; CDR3 protein: CASSTGSGRYYEQYF
J gene: TRBJ2-7; clone size: many; V gene: TRBV5-4; CDR3 length: 14; D gene: NA; CDR3 DNA: TGTGCCAGCAGCTCCGACGGCGCGGGGAAAGAGCAGTACTTC; CDR3 protein: CASSSDGAGKEQYF
J gene: TRBJ1-5; clone size: once; V gene: TRBV6-2/TRBV6-3; CDR3 length: 17; D gene: NA; CDR3 DNA: TGTGCCAGCAGCATCGGGACAAGCTTGTATAGCAATCAGCCCCAGCATTTT; CDR3 protein: CASSIGTSLYSNQPQHF
J gene: TRBJ1-6; clone size: NA; V gene: TRBV7-3; CDR3 length: 14; D gene: NA; CDR3 DNA: TGTGCCAGCAGCTTAGGGAGAGGTTATTCACCCCTCCACTTT; CDR3 protein: CASSLGRGYSPLHF
J gene: TRBJ1-2; clone size: many; V gene: TRBV5-1; CDR3 length: 15; D gene: TRBD1; CDR3 DNA: TGCGCCAGCAGCAAGCCGGGACAGGGACCCTATGGCTACACCTTC; CDR3 protein: CASSKPGQGPYGYTF
J gene: TRBJ2-5; clone size: NA; V gene: TRBV9; CDR3 length: 16; D gene: NA; CDR3 DNA: TGTTCCAGCAGCCCCGGGGACATTGGAACCCAAGAGACCCAGTACTTC; CDR3 protein: CSSSPGDIGTQETQYF
J gene: TRBJ2-5; clone size: once; V gene: TRBV7-2; CDR3 length: 12; D gene: NA; CDR3 DNA: TGTGCCAGCAGCCACATAGAAGAGACCCAGTACTTC; CDR3 protein: CASSHIEETQYF
J gene: TRBJ2-3; clone size: many; V gene: TRBV20-1; CDR3 length: 14; D gene: TRBD1; CDR3 DNA: TGCAGTGCGTGGGACAGGGCCCTTGGGGATACGCAGTATTTT; CDR3 protein: CSAWDRALGDTQYF
J gene: TRBJ2-7; clone size: many; V gene: TRBV10-1; CDR3 length: 15; D gene: NA; CDR3 DNA: TGCGCCAGCAGTGATTGGAGGAACCTCGGCTACGAGCAGTACTTC; CDR3 protein: CASSDWRNLGYEQYF
J gene: TRBJ2-7; clone size: NA; V gene: TRBV29-1; CDR3 length: 12; D gene: TRBD1; CDR3 DNA: TGCAGCGTTGAGGGCAGGGGGCGAGAGCAGTACTTC; CDR3 protein: CSVEGRGREQYF
J gene: TRBJ2-3; clone size: NA; V gene: TRBV20-1; CDR3 length: 12; D gene: NA; CDR3 DNA: TGCAGTGAGTCGGGGACCGGAGATACGCAGTATTTT; CDR3 protein: CSESGTGDTQYF
J gene: TRBJ2-5; clone size: few; V gene: TRBV3-1; CDR3 length: 14; D gene: NA; CDR3 DNA: TGTGCCAGCGGGGGGGGTCGTCAGGGGCAGACCCAGTACTTC; CDR3 protein: CASGGGRQGQTQYF
J gene: TRBJ1-3; clone size: many; V gene: TRBV7-6; CDR3 length: 12; D gene: NA; CDR3 DNA: TGTGCCAGCAGTTTCTCTGGAAACACCATATATTTT; CDR3 protein: CASSFSGNTIYF
J gene: TRBJ1-2; clone size: many; V gene: TRBV7-3; CDR3 length: 16; D gene: NA; CDR3 DNA: TGTGCCAGCAGCTTAACGGCAGACAGGACTTTCCATGGCTACACCTTC; CDR3 protein: CASSLTADRTFHGYTF
J gene: TRBJ1-2; clone size: once; V gene: TRBV6-1; CDR3 length: 16; D gene: NA; CDR3 DNA: TGTGCCAGCACCAATCGGGGGAGTCCAGCTAACTATGGCTACACCTTC; CDR3 protein: CASTNRGSPANYGYTF
J gene: TRBJ2-7; clone size: once; V gene: TRBV20-1; CDR3 length: 15; D gene: TRBD2; CDR3 DNA: TGCAGTGCTGACCCCTTAGCGGGGGGGGTCTACGAGCAGTACTTC; CDR3 protein: CSADPLAGGVYEQYF
J gene: TRBJ2-7; clone size: few; V gene: TRBV20-1; CDR3 length: 14; D gene: NA; CDR3 DNA: TGCAGTGCCAGACGAGGGGGCATGGGGACTGAGCAGTACTTC; CDR3 protein: CSARRGGMGTEQYF
J gene: TRBJ1-1; clone size: NA; V gene: TRBV7-9; CDR3 length: 14; D gene: NA; CDR3 DNA: TGTGCCAGCAGCTCCTACAGGGAGGGCGCTGAAGCTTTCTTT; CDR3 protein: CASSSYREGAEAFF
J gene: TRBJ1-1; clone size: many; V gene: TRBV3-1; CDR3 length: 14; D gene: NA; CDR3 DNA: TGTGCCAGCAGCCAAGACGACTGGAACACTGAAGCTTTCTTT; CDR3 protein: CASSQDDWNTEAFF
J gene: TRBJ2-1; clone size: NA; V gene: TRBV7-6; CDR3 length: 16; D gene: NA; CDR3 DNA: TGTGCCGGCAGCTTATCCCGGGCAAACCTGTACAATGAGCAGTTCTTC; CDR3 protein: CAGSLSRANLYNEQFF
J gene: TRBJ1-6; clone size: few; V gene: TRBV7-8; CDR3 length: 13; D gene: NA; CDR3 DNA: TGTGCCAGCAGGACCGGGACCGGGGCACCCCTCCACTTT; CDR3 protein: CASRTGTGAPLHF
J gene: TRBJ1-1; clone size: NA; V gene: TRBV7-2; CDR3 length: 15; D gene: NA; CDR3 DNA: TGTGCCAGCAGCTTAGCATTCAGGATGAACACTGAAGCTTTCTTT; CDR3 protein: CASSLAFRMNTEAFF
J gene: TRBJ2-2; clone size: NA; V gene: TRBV2; CDR3 length: 14; D gene: TRBD1; CDR3 DNA: TGTGCCAGCAGAGGACAGGTCGGCACCGGGGAGCTGTTTTTT; CDR3 protein: CASRGQVGTGELFF